The T cell receptor (beta chain) described here comes from a study of shared clonotypes between healthy human individuals. The overall study: The donors, two women and a few men, were aged 18 to 49.

Produced via immunoSEQ multiplex PCR; TCRdb's table is partial and in-frame only. The table shows about 1 million clones, with about 74% occurring only once. Nashville, Tennessee was home to all donors, who were Caucasian adults. Germline V lookup: CDR1 SGHTA, CDR2 FQGNSA. V gave up 5 bases and J gave up 5 bases, with 18 bases separating them. This CDR3 contains 15 residues. The chain joins TRBV7-2 to TRBJ1-2; tentatively, D is TRBD1 (6 bases). The origin of this receptor is a man younger than 35 in good health. Sequenced: memory CD4+ T cells sorted from blood. The subset here: CD45RA-negative fraction. The CDR3 spells CASSPAPGQQYGYTF. Here the CDR3 DNA reads TGTGCCAGCAGCCCTGCACCTGGACAGCAGTATGGCTACACCTTC. Supplemented by reference TRBV7-2 and TRBJ1-2, the full variable domain reads GAGVSQSPSNKVTEKGKDVELRCDPISGHTALYWYRQSLGQGLEFLIYFQGNSAPDKSGLPSDRFSAERTGGSVSTLTIQRTQQEDSAVYLCASSPAPGQQYGYTFGSGTRLTVV.